Shown below are 29 T cell receptor beta chains from a single sample sequenced in a study of a mutant IDH1 vaccine in newly diagnosed glioma. Specified time point: week 11, during vaccination. Every vaccination contained 300 ug of the mutant IDH1 20-mer peptide and was paired with topical imiquimod. Assay used: immunoSEQ multiplex PCR; TCRdb lists only in-frame clones, some missing. The profile shows fewer than 150,000 clones, approximately 87% of them singletons. Their recognized antigens are unknown. Sequenced material: PBMCs, taken from a glioma patient whose treatment included an IDH1 peptide vaccine. These receptors originate from a woman aged 45-59 years with glioma.

This chain links TRBV6-1 with TRBJ1-5; D is perhaps TRBD1 (5 bases). The J call may be wrong; the DNA end is better matched by TRBJ2-3. Germline V gives CDR1 MNHNS, CDR2 SASEGT. This CDR3 has 13 amino acids. The CDR3 protein is CASRAGSNQPQYF. The CDR3 DNA follows: TGTGCCAGCCGCGCAGGGTCAAATCAGCCCCAGTATTTT.

This clone was picked up a small number of times. This rearrangement joins TRBV10-1 to TRBJ2-2; 15 bases line up with TRBD2. This CDR3 has 18 residues. The V gene end was trimmed by 2 bases and the J gene end by 3 bases; junction bases not matched to a gene: 4. Germline values: CDR1 WNHNN, CDR2 SYGVQD (reference sequence). CDR3 amino acids: CASSETRTSGRDTGELFF. The CDR3, as DNA: TGCGCCAGCAGTGAGACTCGGACTAGCGGGAGGGACACCGGGGAGCTGTTTTTT.

This clone was seen once. This rearrangement joins TRBV5-1 to TRBJ2-3; no reliable D call. The CDR3 spans 13 residues. Germline V lookup: CDR1 SGHRS, CDR2 YFSETQ. V shed 4 bases and J shed 3 bases, with 9 bases lying between them. CDR3 nucleotide sequence: TGCGCCAGCAGCCGGACGCAGACAGATACGCAGTATTTT. Its translation: CASSRTQTDTQYF.

Points on this clone: Within the sample, other DNA sequences also encode this same CDR3. This sequence joins TRBV5-4 and TRBJ1-1, with 9 bases that match TRBD1. The CDR3 has 16 residues. With 0 bases clipped from V and 5 bases from J, the junction kept 8 bases outside the gene matches. Per the germline V gene, CDR1 is SGHNT and CDR2 is YYREEE (reference sequence). CDR3 sequence: CASSLVTGGAGTEAFF. The CDR3 bases are TGTGCCAGCAGCTTGGTCACAGGGGGCGCGGGGACTGAAGCTTTCTTT. Supplemented by reference TRBV5-4 and TRBJ1-1, the full variable domain reads ETGVTQSPTHLIKTRGQQVTLRCSSQSGHNTVSWYQQALGQGPQFIFQYYREEENGRGNFPPRFSGLQFPNYSSELNVNALELDDSALYLCASSLVTGGAGTEAFFGQGTRLTVV.

The chain joins TRBV7-8 to TRBJ2-1; D possibly uses TRBD1 or TRBD2 (5 bases each). Trimming pared 5 bases from V and 9 bases from J, leaving 20 bases between. Germline CDR1 is SGHVS and CDR2 is FQNEAQ. This CDR3 is 15 amino acids long. CDR3 sequence (DNA): TGTGCCAGCAGCCGAGGGGAATCCGCACGGAGTGAGCAGTTCTTC. Protein product: CASSRGESARSEQFF. The full variable domain, rest sourced from reference TRBV7-8 and TRBJ2-1, is GAGVSQSPRYKVAKRGQDVALRCDPISGHVSLFWYQQALGQGPEFLTYFQNEAQLDKSGLPSDRFFAERPEGSVSTLKIQRTQQEDSAVYLCASSRGESARSEQFFGPGTRLTVL.

This chain connects TRBV18 to TRBJ1-2; D is ambiguous. CDR1 and CDR2 from the germline V gene are KGHSH and LQKENI. The CDR3 has 13 amino acids. Deletions cut 3 bases from V and 4 bases from J, with 9 bases between. As DNA, the CDR3 is TGTGCCAGCTCACCCGACACTCTCTATGGCTACACCTTC. This translates into CASSPDTLYGYTF. Drawing the rest from reference TRBV18 and TRBJ1-2, the complete variable domain is NAGVMQNPRHLVRRRGQEARLRCSPMKGHSHVYWYRQLPEEGLKFMVYLQKENIIDESGMPKERFSAEFPKEGPSILRIQQVVRGDSAAYFCASSPDTLYGYTFGSGTRLTVV.

A single count supports this clone. The genes are TRBV6-1 and TRBJ1-1; unclear D gene. Germline V gene sequence: CDR1 MNHNS, CDR2 SASEGT. Trimming pared 7 bases from V and 1 base from J, leaving 13 bases between. The CDR3 sequence is 14 residues long. The CDR3 nucleotides are TGTGCCAGCATGGTACATTTCAGGAACACTGAAGCTTTCTTT. This encodes CASMVHFRNTEAFF.

This chain joins TRBV28 and TRBJ1-4; D ambiguous. This CDR3 is built from 16 residues. V lost 4 bases and J lost 0, with 12 bases in between. CDR1 MDHEN and CDR2 SYDVKM come from the germline V gene. This CDR3 is CASSSTGYTTNEKLFF. The DNA for the CDR3 is TGTGCCAGCAGTTCAACCGGATACACAACTAATGAAAAACTGTTTTTT.

This chain links TRBV11-2 with TRBJ2-1, with 8 bases matching TRBD1. This CDR3 is built from 15 residues. Germline V gene sequence: CDR1 SGHAT, CDR2 FQNNGV. Unmatched junction bases numbered 8, after V lost 3 bases and J lost 7 bases. This CDR3 is CASSLRQGRGNEQFF. The CDR3 DNA reads as TGTGCCAGCAGCTTGCGACAGGGGCGCGGTAATGAGCAGTTCTTC.

In its sample, this clone was seen a few times. CDR3 sequence: CASRLPTGNTIYF. CDR3 coding DNA: TGTGCCAGCAGGCTCCCCACGGGTAACACCATATATTTT. The J gene is TRBJ1-3, the V gene TRBV28; D unresolved. The CDR3 has 13 residues. The germline V gene encodes CDR1 MDHEN and CDR2 SYDVKM. The V gene lost 6 bases and the J gene lost 7 bases, with 13 bases spanning the gap.

The chain uses TRBV28 and TRBJ2-2; D gene uncertain. This CDR3 is built from 14 residues. Trimming pared 2 bases from V and 2 bases from J, leaving 6 bases between. The germline V gene has CDR1 MDHEN and CDR2 SYDVKM. CDR3 amino acids: CASSLGRNTGELFF. CDR3 nucleotides: TGTGCCAGCAGTTTAGGACGAAACACCGGGGAGCTGTTTTTT.

The chain carries TRBV4-1 and TRBJ2-6; no clear D gene. The CDR3 spans 13 residues. The V and J ends lost 8 bases and 0 bases respectively, with 5 bases between them. Germline CDR1 is MGHRA and CDR2 is YSYEKL. In nucleotides, the CDR3 is TGCGCCAGCCCCATCTCTGGGGCCAACGTCCTGACTTTC. This codes for CASPISGANVLTF.

The chain has TRBV5-1 and TRBJ2-4, with a weak D call TRBD1 (6 bases). Germline CDR1 and CDR2: SGHRS and YFSETQ. The CDR3 length is 16 residues. V gave up 4 bases and J gave up 0 bases, with 14 bases separating them. CDR3 residues: CASSEGQLGAKNIQYF. The CDR3 DNA follows: TGCGCCAGCAGCGAAGGACAGCTCGGAGCCAAAAACATTCAGTACTTC.

The chain couples TRBV10-2 to TRBJ1-3, with a possible D match to TRBD1 (5 bases). CDR1 WSHSY and CDR2 SAAADI come from the germline V gene. This CDR3 contains 14 residues. V was trimmed by 5 bases and J by 3 bases, leaving 11 bases between them. CDR3 residues: CASSRGMDGNTIYF. In DNA, the CDR3 is TGCGCCAGCAGTCGGGGGATGGATGGAAACACCATATATTTT.

The V and J genes are TRBV18 and TRBJ1-2; possibly TRBD1 for D (5 bases). Deletions cut 2 bases from V and 0 bases from J, with 19 bases between. Germline values: CDR1 KGHSH, CDR2 LQKENI. There are 18 residues in the CDR3. Here the CDR3 DNA reads TGTGCCAGCTCACCAGAGGGGCCAGGCCTGAACCCTAACTATGGCTACACCTTC. Its translation is CASSPEGPGLNPNYGYTF.

Comments on this clone: The same CDR3 can be traced to other DNA sequences in this sample. In nucleotides, the CDR3 is TGTGCCAGCAGTGAACTAGCGGGAGGGCCTGATACGCAGTATTTT. Translating it yields CASSELAGGPDTQYF. The chain couples TRBV6-1 to TRBJ2-3, with 12 bases that match TRBD2. After removal of 2 bases from V and 6 bases from J, the junction contained 3 bases not matched to a gene. Germline CDR1 is MNHNS and CDR2 is SASEGT. The CDR3 length is 15 residues.

As regards this clone: One end of the junction does not line up with germline, which may come from a read error. V is TRBV10-3 and J is TRBJ2-3; 9 bases align to TRBD1. In germline, CDR1 is ENHRY, CDR2 SYGVKD. The CDR3 length is 15 residues. CDR3 DNA: TGTGCCATCAATGAGAGGGACAGGGAGACAGATACGCAGTATTTT. Its translation: CAINERDRETDTQYF.

The chain employs TRBV7-2 and TRBJ1-5, with no clear D. The CDR3 extends over 12 amino acids. The V end was cut by 5 bases, the J end by 9 bases, with 11 bases between. Looked up from germline, CDR1 is SGHTA and CDR2 is FQGNSA. The CDR3 here is CASSPPDRPQHF. The CDR3 DNA sequence: TGTGCCAGCAGCCCCCCGGACCGGCCCCAGCATTTT.

V and J are TRBV5-6 and TRBJ1-2, with TRBD1 identical over 10 bases. CDR3 size: 14 residues. The germline V gene has CDR1 SGHDT and CDR2 YYEEEE. Losses at the gene ends were 2 bases for V and 3 bases for J; bases not matched to a gene: 1. CDR3 protein: CASSFGTGDYGYTF. The CDR3 DNA reads as TGTGCCAGCAGCTTCGGGACAGGGGACTATGGCTACACCTTC.

This chain links TRBV5-4 with TRBJ2-3; D is ambiguous. Trimming stripped 0 bases from V and 5 bases from J, with 7 bases between. CDR1 is SGHNT and CDR2 is YYREEE in the germline V gene (reference sequence). CDR3 size: 13 residues. The DNA for the CDR3 is TGTGCCAGCAGCTTGGGTCAGCTAGATACGCAGTATTTT. Translated, it gives CASSLGQLDTQYF.

The chain recombines TRBV9 with TRBJ2-7, with a tentative D call TRBD2 (5 bases). CDR3 length: 15 residues. V lost 0 bases and J lost 6, with 16 bases in between. Looked up from germline, CDR1 is SGDLS and CDR2 is YYNGEE. CDR3 nucleotide sequence: TGTGCCAGCAGCGTAGGACTACCCTCCCAAGGCGAGCAGTACTTC. Translating it yields CASSVGLPSQGEQYF.

The V call is TRBV11-2, the J call TRBJ1-5; unclear D gene. The germline V gene has CDR1 SGHAT and CDR2 FQNNGV. This CDR3 spans 15 amino acids. V dropped 5 bases and J dropped 0 bases, with 11 bases sitting between them. The CDR3 loop is CASSPEMSSNQPQHF. The CDR3 DNA reads as TGTGCCAGCAGCCCCGAAATGAGTAGCAATCAGCCCCAGCATTTT.

The J gene is TRBJ2-3, the V gene TRBV4-1; 8 bases fit TRBD2. CDR3 length: 16 residues. The V and J ends lost 0 bases and 7 bases, in that order; junction bases with no gene match: 9. Germline CDR1 is MGHRA and CDR2 is YSYEKL. The CDR3 DNA is TGCGCCAGCAGCCAAGAGGGGAGCGGGAGTCGCTATACGCAGTATTTT. It codes for CASSQEGSGSRYTQYF.

CDR3 bases: TGTGCCAGCAGTTTAACCCCTACGCCCCATCAGCCCCAGCATTTT. This gives the protein CASSLTPTPHQPQHF. V gene TRBV28 combines with J gene TRBJ1-5; D ambiguous. The V end lost 2 bases, the J end lost 5 bases, and 13 bases lay between the germline ends. The CDR3 is 15 amino acids. Per germline, CDR1 MDHEN and CDR2 SYDVKM.

The chain recombines TRBV6-5 with TRBJ2-7; D not resolved. This CDR3 contains 15 residues. The germline gives CDR1 MNHEY, CDR2 SVGAGI. Trimming cost V 6 bases and J 0 bases, with 15 bases left between them. CDR3 region: CASSPRTSSSYEQYF. Here the CDR3 DNA reads TGTGCCAGCAGCCCTCGGACCAGTAGCTCCTACGAGCAGTACTTC.

This clone was seen a handful of times. The chain uses TRBV4-1 and TRBJ1-4; D is unclear. The CDR3 consists of 12 residues. Germline-derived CDR1 and CDR2 are MGHRA and YSYEKL. V gave up 1 base and J gave up 8 bases, with 5 bases separating them. In DNA form, the CDR3 reads TGCGCCAGCAGCCAAGTTGCGGAAAAACTGTTTTTT. As protein: CASSQVAEKLFF.

V and J are TRBV6-5 and TRBJ2-3, with no clear D. V dropped 0 bases and J dropped 8 bases, with 18 bases sitting between them. Germline values: CDR1 MNHEY, CDR2 SVGAGI. This CDR3 contains 16 residues. The CDR3 sequence is CASSYSTGFALSTQYF. The DNA for the CDR3 is TGTGCCAGCAGTTACTCGACGGGTTTTGCCCTGAGTACGCAGTATTTT.

The genes are TRBV6-5 and TRBJ2-1; D is possibly TRBD1 (6 bases). Germline V gene data show CDR1 as MNHEY and CDR2 as SVGAGI. This CDR3 contains 16 residues. Trimming took off 3 bases at V and 4 bases at J, with 16 bases between the two ends. CDR3 DNA: TGTGCCAGCAGTTATCTAGGGGGATCACCATACAATGAGCAGTTCTTC. Amino acids: CASSYLGGSPYNEQFF.

The rearrangement joins TRBV2 to TRBJ2-3; D unclear. V lost 0 bases, J lost 2 bases, and 6 bases lay in between. The CDR3 contains 14 residues. CDR1 SNHLY and CDR2 FYNNEI come from the germline V gene. The chain's CDR3 is CASSEALPTDTQYF. The DNA for the CDR3 is TGTGCCAGCAGTGAAGCGCTCCCCACAGATACGCAGTATTTT.